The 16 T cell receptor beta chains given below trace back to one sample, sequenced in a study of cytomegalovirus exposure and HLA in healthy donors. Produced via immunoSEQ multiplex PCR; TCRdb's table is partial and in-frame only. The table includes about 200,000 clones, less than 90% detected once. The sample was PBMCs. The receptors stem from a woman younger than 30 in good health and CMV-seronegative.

CDR3 DNA sequence: TGTGCCAGTAGAAATCACGCGGGGGGTAACGCCGGGGAGCTGTTTTTT. Amino acid sequence: CASRNHAGGNAGELFF. The chain is built from TRBV19 and TRBJ2-2, with TRBD2 identical over 8 bases. This CDR3 comprises 16 residues. The trim removed 6 bases at V and 6 bases at J, leaving 12 bases unmatched. CDR1 LNHDA and CDR2 SQIVND come from the germline V gene (reference sequence).

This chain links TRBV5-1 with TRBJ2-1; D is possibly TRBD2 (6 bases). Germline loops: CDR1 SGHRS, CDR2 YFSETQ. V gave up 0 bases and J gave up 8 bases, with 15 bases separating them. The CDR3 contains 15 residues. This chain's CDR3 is CASSLVAGSLHEQFF. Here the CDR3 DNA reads TGCGCCAGCAGCTTGGTTGCGGGGTCCCTCCATGAGCAGTTCTTC. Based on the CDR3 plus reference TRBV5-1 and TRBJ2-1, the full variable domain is KAGVTQTPRYLIKTRGQQVTLSCSPISGHRSVSWYQQTPGQGLQFLFEYFSETQRNKGNFPGRFSGRQFSNSRSEMNVSTLELGDSALYLCASSLVAGSLHEQFFGPGTRLTVL.

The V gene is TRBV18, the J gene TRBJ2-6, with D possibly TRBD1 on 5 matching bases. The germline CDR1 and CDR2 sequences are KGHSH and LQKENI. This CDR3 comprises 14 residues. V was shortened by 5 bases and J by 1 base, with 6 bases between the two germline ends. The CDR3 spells CASSSGSGANVLTF. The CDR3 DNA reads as TGTGCCAGCTCATCAGGGTCTGGGGCCAACGTCCTGACTTTC.

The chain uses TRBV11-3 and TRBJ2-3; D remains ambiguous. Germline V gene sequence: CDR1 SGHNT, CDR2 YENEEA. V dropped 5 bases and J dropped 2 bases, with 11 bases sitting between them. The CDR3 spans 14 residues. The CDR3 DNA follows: TGTGCCAGCAGCCACCATTGGGACACAGATACGCAGTATTTT. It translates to CASSHHWDTDTQYF.

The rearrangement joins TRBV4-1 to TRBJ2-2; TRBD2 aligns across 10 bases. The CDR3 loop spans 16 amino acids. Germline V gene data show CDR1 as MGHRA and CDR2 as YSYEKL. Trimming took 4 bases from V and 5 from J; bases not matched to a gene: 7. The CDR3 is CASSLSGRQGTGELFF. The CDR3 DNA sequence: TGCGCCAGCAGCCTTAGCGGGAGGCAGGGGACCGGGGAGCTGTTTTTT.

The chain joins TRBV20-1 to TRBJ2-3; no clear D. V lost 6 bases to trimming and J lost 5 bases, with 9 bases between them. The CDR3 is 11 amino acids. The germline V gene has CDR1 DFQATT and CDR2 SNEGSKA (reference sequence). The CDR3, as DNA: TGCAGTGCGGTCGGTGTAGATACGCAGTATTTT. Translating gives CSAVGVDTQYF.

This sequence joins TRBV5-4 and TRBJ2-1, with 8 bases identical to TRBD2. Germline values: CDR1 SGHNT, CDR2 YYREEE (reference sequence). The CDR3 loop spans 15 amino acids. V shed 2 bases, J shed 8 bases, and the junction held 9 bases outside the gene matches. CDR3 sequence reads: CASSLGLATGDEQFF. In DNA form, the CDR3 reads TGTGCCAGCAGCTTAGGACTAGCAACGGGGGATGAGCAGTTCTTC.

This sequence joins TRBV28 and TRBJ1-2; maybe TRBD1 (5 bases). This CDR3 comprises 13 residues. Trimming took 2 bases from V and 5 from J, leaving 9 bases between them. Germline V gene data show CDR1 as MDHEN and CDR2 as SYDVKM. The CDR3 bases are TGTGCCAGCAGTTTACCCGGGGCTTATGGCTACACCTTC. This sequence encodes CASSLPGAYGYTF.

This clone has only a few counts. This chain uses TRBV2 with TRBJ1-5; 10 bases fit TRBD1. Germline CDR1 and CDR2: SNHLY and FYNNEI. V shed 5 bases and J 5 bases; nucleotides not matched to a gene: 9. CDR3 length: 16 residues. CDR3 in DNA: TGTGCCAGCAGTCAAGATATAGGGACAGGGGATCAGCCCCAGCATTTT. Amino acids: CASSQDIGTGDQPQHF.

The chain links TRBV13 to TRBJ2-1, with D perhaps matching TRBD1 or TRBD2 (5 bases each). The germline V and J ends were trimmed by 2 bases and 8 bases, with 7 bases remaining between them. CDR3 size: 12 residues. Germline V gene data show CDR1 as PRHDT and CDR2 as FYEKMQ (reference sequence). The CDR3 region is CASSLRDDEQFF. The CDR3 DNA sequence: TGTGCCAGCAGCTTAAGGGACGATGAGCAGTTCTTC.

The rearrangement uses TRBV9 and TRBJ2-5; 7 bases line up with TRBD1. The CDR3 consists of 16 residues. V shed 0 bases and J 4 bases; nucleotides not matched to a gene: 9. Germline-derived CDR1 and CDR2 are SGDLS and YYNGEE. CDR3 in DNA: TGTGCCAGCAGCGTAGGTAAAGGGGGCCGATCAGAGACCCAGTACTTC. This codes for CASSVGKGGRSETQYF.

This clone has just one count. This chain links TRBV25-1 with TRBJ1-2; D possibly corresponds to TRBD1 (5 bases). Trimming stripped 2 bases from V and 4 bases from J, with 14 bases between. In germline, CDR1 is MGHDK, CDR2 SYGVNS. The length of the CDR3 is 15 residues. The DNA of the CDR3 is TGTGCCAGCAGTGAAGGCAGGGCCGAGGTCTATGGCTACACCTTC. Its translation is CASSEGRAEVYGYTF.

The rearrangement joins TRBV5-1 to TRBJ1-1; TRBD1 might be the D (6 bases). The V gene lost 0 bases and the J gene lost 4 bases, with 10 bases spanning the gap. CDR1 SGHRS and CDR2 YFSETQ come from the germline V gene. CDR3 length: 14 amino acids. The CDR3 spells CASSLAGAPTEAFF. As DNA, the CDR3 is TGCGCCAGCAGCTTGGCGGGGGCGCCCACTGAAGCTTTCTTT.

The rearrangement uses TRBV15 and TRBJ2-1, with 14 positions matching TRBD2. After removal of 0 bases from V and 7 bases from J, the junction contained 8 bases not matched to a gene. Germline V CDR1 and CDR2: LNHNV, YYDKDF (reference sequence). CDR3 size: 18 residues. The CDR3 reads CATSRETQGLAGENEQFF. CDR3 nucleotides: TGTGCCACCAGCAGAGAGACTCAGGGACTAGCGGGAGAGAATGAGCAGTTCTTC. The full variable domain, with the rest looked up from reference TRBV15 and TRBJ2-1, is DAMVIQNPRYQVTQFGKPVTLSCSQTLNHNVMYWYQQKSSQAPKLLFHYYDKDFNNEADTPDNFQSRRPNTSFCFLDIRSPGLGDTAMYLCATSRETQGLAGENEQFFGPGTRLTVL.

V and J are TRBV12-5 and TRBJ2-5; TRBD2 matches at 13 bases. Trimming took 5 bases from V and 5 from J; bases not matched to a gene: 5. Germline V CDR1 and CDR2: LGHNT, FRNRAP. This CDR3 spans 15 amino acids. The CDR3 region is CASGRGLAGEETQYF. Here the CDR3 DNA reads TGTGCTAGTGGTCGCGGACTAGCGGGAGAGGAGACCCAGTACTTC.

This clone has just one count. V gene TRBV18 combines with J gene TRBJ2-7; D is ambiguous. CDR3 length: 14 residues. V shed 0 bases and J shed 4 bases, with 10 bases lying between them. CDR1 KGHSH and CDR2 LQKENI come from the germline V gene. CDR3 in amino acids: CASSPPVQTYEQYF. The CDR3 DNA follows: TGTGCCAGCTCACCACCGGTACAGACTTACGAGCAGTACTTC. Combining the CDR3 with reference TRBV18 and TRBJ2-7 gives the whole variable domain NAGVMQNPRHLVRRRGQEARLRCSPMKGHSHVYWYRQLPEEGLKFMVYLQKENIIDESGMPKERFSAEFPKEGPSILRIQQVVRGDSAAYFCASSPPVQTYEQYFGPGTRLTVT.